This T cell receptor (beta chain) was observed in a study of blood T cell repertoires in COVID-19. For the study at large: Sources were T cells, B-cell-depleted T cells, or PBMCs; the material itself was cDNA or gDNA.

The CDR3 sequence is 17 residues long. Germline lookup yields CDR1 SGHVS and CDR2 FQNEAQ. The ends lost 0 bases at V and 3 bases at J; junction bases unmatched: 10. Libraries were prepared by immunoSEQ multiplex PCR; TCRdb keeps only in-frame clonotypes and omits some of them. The table includes approximately 220,000 clones, over 70% detected once. The sequence was obtained from a woman over 75 with acute or convalescent COVID-19. Specimen: peripheral blood. The V gene is TRBV7-8, the J gene TRBJ2-7; 8 positions match TRBD1. For the CDR3, the DNA is TGTGCCAGCAGCTTAGCGCTGGCAGGGGGCATGATCTACGAGCAGTACTTC. Protein: CASSLALAGGMIYEQYF.